What follows describes a single T cell receptor (beta chain). Antigen specificity is unknown. There are 15 residues in the CDR3. Trimming removed 4 bases at V and 5 bases at J, with 15 bases between. The germline gives CDR1 SGHRS, CDR2 YFSETQ. The sample is drawn from a study of T cell responses to AZD1222 COVID-19 vaccine. Study summary: The study pooled second doses at about 4 or about 12 weeks.

Study-wide findings and caveats: With two AZD1222 doses given, Spike-specific TCR breadth and depth both rose.

Only in-frame clones appear in the TCRdb table, and some are missing; sequencing was by immunoSEQ multiplex PCR. The sample shows approximately 90,000 clones, 90% of them seen only once. Sequenced material: peripheral blood, taken on day 0 of AZD1222 vaccination. This sequence was found in an adult in good health. The chain employs TRBV5-1 and TRBJ2-2; tentative D call: TRBD1 (6 bases). The CDR3 coding sequence is TGCGCCAGCAGCCCAGGACAGATTCTGACCGGGGAGCTGTTTTTT. It translates to CASSPGQILTGELFF.